This entry lists 25 T cell receptor beta chains sequenced from one sample in a study of response to subunit inactivated influenza vaccine. TCRdb processed the RT-PCR reads anew with MiXCR; each CDR3 protein has one entry. The data show roughly 790,000 distinct CDR3 sequences, 21% seen once. The sample here was PBMCs from blood, taken 4 to 6 days after vaccination. These TCRs come from a man in his fifties who received an inactivated influenza vaccine.

A few counts support this clonotype. The chain joins TRBV20-1 to TRBJ1-6, with 7 bases matching TRBD1. V was clipped by 6 bases and J by 0 bases; unmatched bases: 14. The CDR3 spans 18 residues. Germline loops: CDR1 DFQATT, CDR2 SNEGSKA (reference sequence). The CDR3 loop reads CSAIRGGVVSSYNSPLHF. The DNA of the CDR3 is TGCAGTGCCATCAGGGGGGGTGTCGTGAGCTCCTATAATTCACCCCTCCACTTT.

The chain uses TRBV7-9 and TRBJ1-1; D may be TRBD1 (6 bases). Germline V gene sequence: CDR1 SEHNR, CDR2 FQNEAQ (reference sequence). The length of the CDR3 is 12 residues. Trimming pared 4 bases from V and 6 bases from J, leaving 9 bases between. CDR3 amino acids: CASSSSGAEAFF. The CDR3, as DNA: TGTGCCAGCAGCTCCTCAGGGGCTGAAGCTTTCTTT. Combining the CDR3 with reference TRBV7-9 and TRBJ1-1 gives the whole variable domain DTGVSQNPRHKITKRGQNVTFRCDPISEHNRLYWYRQTLGQGPEFLTYFQNEAQLEKSRLLSDRFSAERPKGSFSTLEIQRTEQGDSAMYLCASSSSGAEAFFGQGTRLTVV.

The V and J genes are TRBV7-9 and TRBJ2-1, with D possibly being TRBD1 or TRBD2 (7 bases each). The germline V and J ends were trimmed by 5 bases and 4 bases, with 18 bases remaining between them. The CDR3 has 16 amino acids. CDR1 and CDR2 (germline): SEHNR, FQNEAQ (reference sequence). CDR3 DNA sequence: TGTGCCAGCAGCCGCGGGGAGGGACAGCCTTACAATGAGCAGTTCTTC. Its translation: CASSRGEGQPYNEQFF.

There are a few counts of this clonotype. The V call is TRBV4-3, the J call TRBJ2-7; 10 nucleotides match TRBD2. The CDR3 spans 15 residues. Germline CDR1 LGHNA, CDR2 YSLEER. V shed 1 base, J shed 3 bases, and the junction held 3 bases outside the gene matches. The DNA of the CDR3 is TGCGCCAGCAGCCAAGTCCTAGCGGGAGTCTACGAGCAGTACTTC. It yields the protein CASSQVLAGVYEQYF.

DNA of the CDR3: TGTGCCAGCATTATAAGAGGCAGAATGAACACTGAAGCTTTCTTT. This encodes CASIIRGRMNTEAFF. This chain joins TRBV12-3 or TRBV12-4 and TRBJ1-1; D gene uncertain. V lost 7 bases and J lost 0, with 15 bases in between. The CDR3 spans 15 residues.

This clonotype was detected only a few times. The chain carries TRBV20-1 and TRBJ2-3, with TRBD2 matching 11 bases. Germline assignment: CDR1 DFQATT and CDR2 SNEGSKA (reference sequence). V dropped 2 bases and J dropped 8; count of bases not matched to a gene: 15. The CDR3 runs 17 residues. CDR3 amino acids: CSARSAGLAAPRGTQYF. The CDR3 nucleotides read TGCAGTGCTAGATCAGCGGGACTAGCGGCTCCACGGGGTACGCAGTATTTT.

The J gene is TRBJ1-2, the V gene TRBV5-1; TRBD1 is a possible D gene (5 bases). The CDR3 runs 13 residues. The V and J ends lost 2 bases and 6 bases respectively, with 11 bases between them. Germline CDR1 is SGHRS and CDR2 is YFSETQ. The chain's CDR3 is CASSFNEGNGYTF. DNA of the CDR3: TGCGCCAGCAGCTTTAATGAGGGGAATGGCTACACCTTC.

V gene TRBV25-1 combines with J gene TRBJ2-3; D is possibly TRBD2 (6 bases). The CDR3 runs to 16 residues. Trimming left V 1 base short and J 1 base short, with 12 bases between. Per the germline V gene, CDR1 is MGHDK and CDR2 is SYGVNS. The CDR3 sequence: CASSESRGGRTDTQYF. CDR3 coding DNA: TGTGCCAGCAGTGAATCGAGGGGAGGTCGCACAGATACGCAGTATTTT.

J is TRBJ2-7 and V is TRBV7-2; TRBD2 matches 7 bases. V shed 5 bases, J shed 2 bases, and the junction held 15 bases outside the gene matches. CDR1 SGHTA and CDR2 FQGNSA come from the germline V gene. The CDR3 has 17 amino acids. CDR3 DNA: TGTGCCAGCAGCCCCCTTCTGGGACTACTGAGACCCTACGAGCAGTACTTC. It yields the protein CASSPLLGLLRPYEQYF.

Ten or more counts support this clonotype. CDR3 loop: CAISEPQGRWGLSTGELFF. The DNA for the CDR3 is TGTGCCATCAGTGAGCCACAGGGTCGATGGGGGCTGAGCACCGGGGAGCTGTTTTTT. This rearrangement joins TRBV10-3 to TRBJ2-2, with D possibly TRBD1 on 6 matching bases. Germline V gene lookup returns CDR1 ENHRY and CDR2 SYGVKD. Trimming removed 2 bases from V and 4 bases from J, with 23 bases in between. CDR3 size: 19 residues.

CDR3 protein: CASSPTPGRAREETQYF. The CDR3 nucleotides read TGTGCCAGCAGCCCAACCCCGGGGAGAGCGCGGGAAGAGACCCAGTACTTC. This chain links TRBV5-6 with TRBJ2-5, with a weak D call TRBD2 (5 bases). The V end was cut by 4 bases, the J end by 3 bases, with 22 bases between. This CDR3 spans 17 amino acids. The germline V gene has CDR1 SGHDT and CDR2 YYEEEE.

V gene TRBV6-6 combines with J gene TRBJ2-7, with TRBD1 matching over 7 bases. Germline-derived CDR1 and CDR2 are MNHNY and SVGAGI (reference sequence). The CDR3 spans 13 residues. Trimming cost V 8 bases and J 1 base; bases outside gene matches: 5. In DNA form, the CDR3 reads TGTGCCAGCGAAGGACAGGTTTCCTACGAGCAGTACTTC. This encodes CASEGQVSYEQYF.

This chain uses TRBV7-2 with TRBJ2-7; 9 nucleotides line up with TRBD2. This CDR3 spans 15 amino acids. The V segment lost 1 base and the J segment 5 bases; nucleotides outside the gene matches: 6. The germline V gene encodes CDR1 SGHTA and CDR2 FQGNSA. CDR3 nucleotides: TGTGCCAGCAGCTTAGTTGGCGGGGGGGCGAACGAGCAGTACTTC. Protein: CASSLVGGGANEQYF.

This clonotype was detected a few times. This chain connects TRBV20-1 to TRBJ2-1, with a possible D match to TRBD1 (5 bases). The V gene lost 2 bases and the J gene lost 5 bases, with 13 bases spanning the gap. This CDR3 is 14 amino acids long. The V gene's germline CDR1 is DFQATT and CDR2 SNEGSKA (reference sequence). CDR3 DNA: TGCAGTGCTAGACGGGCAGGGCTTAACAATGAGCAGTTCTTC. As protein: CSARRAGLNNEQFF.

This rearrangement joins TRBV4-3 to TRBJ2-3, with no clear D. Germline V gives CDR1 LGHNA, CDR2 YSLEER. The CDR3 consists of 16 residues. Between the trimmed V and J ends, which lost 2 bases and 0 bases, there was a span of 12 bases. The CDR3 loop reads CASSQHPRASTDTQYF. For the CDR3, the DNA is TGCGCCAGCAGCCAACACCCCCGTGCAAGCACAGATACGCAGTATTTT.

This clonotype came up a few times. The rearrangement links TRBV12-3 or TRBV12-4 to TRBJ2-7, with TRBD1 identical over 11 bases. V trimming: 1 base; J trimming: 4 bases; junction bases outside the gene matches: 3. This CDR3 spans 15 amino acids. The CDR3 loop reads CASSLGTGGVYEQYF. In nucleotides, the CDR3 is TGTGCCAGCAGTTTAGGGACAGGGGGCGTTTACGAGCAGTACTTC.

This rearrangement joins TRBV9 to TRBJ1-2; TRBD1 aligns across 8 bases. The length of the CDR3 is 16 residues. Germline V gives CDR1 SGDLS, CDR2 YYNGEE. V dropped 6 bases and J dropped 4; count of bases not matched to a gene: 14. The CDR3 nucleotides read TGTGCCAGCATGGACAGGGCCCGAGTTTTGGGCTATGGCTACACCTTC. Translation: CASMDRARVLGYGYTF.

The chain is built from TRBV15 and TRBJ1-4, with a possible D match to TRBD1 (5 bases). V lost 0 bases and J 8 bases, leaving 13 bases between the germline ends. The CDR3 is 15 residues long. Germline V gene data show CDR1 as LNHNV and CDR2 as YYDKDF (reference sequence). CDR3 sequence reads: CATSRDPRTREKLFF. CDR3 nucleotide sequence: TGTGCCACCAGCAGAGACCCCCGGACAAGAGAAAAACTGTTTTTT.

The gene calls are TRBV6-5 and TRBJ1-6, with D possibly being TRBD1 (5 bases). This CDR3 has 16 residues. Germline CDR1 and CDR2: MNHEY and SVGAGI. V lost 2 bases, J lost 1 base, and 9 bases lay in between. This chain's CDR3 is CASSYEGLSYNSPLHF. The CDR3 coding sequence is TGTGCCAGCAGTTACGAGGGGTTATCCTATAATTCACCCCTCCACTTT.

The rearrangement uses TRBV29-1 and TRBJ2-1; TRBD2 matches at 12 bases. The trim removed 8 bases at V and 8 bases at J, leaving 10 bases unmatched. Germline V gene lookup returns CDR1 SQVTM and CDR2 ANQGSEA. The CDR3 consists of 14 residues. CDR3 sequence (DNA): TGCAGCTCTGGTGGGCTAGCGGGGGGGGATGAGCAGTTCTTC. This gives the protein CSSGGLAGGDEQFF.

The chain has TRBV5-1 and TRBJ1-1; 7 bases match TRBD1. Unmatched junction bases numbered 9, after V lost 4 bases and J lost 6 bases. Germline values: CDR1 SGHRS, CDR2 YFSETQ. The CDR3 is 14 amino acids. The CDR3 is CASSPNRGMAEAFF. The DNA of the CDR3 is TGCGCCAGCAGCCCCAACAGGGGTATGGCTGAAGCTTTCTTT.

A remark on this clonotype: The CDR3 end shows no conserved phenylalanine or tryptophan, and so a read error is likely. Because the CDR3's place on the DNA is in doubt, the DNA is left out and the CDR3 is given as listed by TCRdb. V gene TRBV12-3 or TRBV12-4 combines with J gene TRBJ2-5; TRBD1 is taken as the D call from the table, unchecked against the DNA. The CDR3 extends over 12 residues, inclusive of both ends. The CDR3 is CASTTLGTPQSL.

This clonotype was observed a handful of times. The chain joins TRBV7-2 to TRBJ2-2; 8 positions match TRBD2. There are 16 residues in the CDR3. The V and J ends lost 5 bases and 7 bases, in that order; junction bases with no gene match: 12. Per germline, CDR1 SGHTA and CDR2 FQGNSA. The CDR3 bases are TGTGCCAGCAGCCCGCGGGGGGCGGGAGGTAACGGGGAGCTGTTTTTT. It translates to CASSPRGAGGNGELFF.

The V call is TRBV2, the J call TRBJ2-3; TRBD2 matches at 8 bases. Germline V gene lookup returns CDR1 SNHLY and CDR2 FYNNEI. The CDR3 sequence is 14 residues long. Trimming at V came to 7 bases and at J to 5 bases, leaving 8 bases not matched to a gene. CDR3 amino acids: CASTKTGGVDTQYF. The CDR3 nucleotides read TGTGCCAGCACCAAAACGGGAGGGGTAGATACGCAGTATTTT.

The V gene is TRBV5-6, the J gene TRBJ2-1, with 15 bases that match TRBD2. The CDR3 has 17 amino acids. J was trimmed by 2 bases and V by 4 bases; bases with no gene match: 4. Germline V gene sequence: CDR1 SGHDT, CDR2 YYEEEE. The CDR3 nucleotides are TGTGCCAGCAGCCGGACTAGCGGGGGGGCGGCCTACAATGAGCAGTTCTTC. Translated: CASSRTSGGAAYNEQFF.